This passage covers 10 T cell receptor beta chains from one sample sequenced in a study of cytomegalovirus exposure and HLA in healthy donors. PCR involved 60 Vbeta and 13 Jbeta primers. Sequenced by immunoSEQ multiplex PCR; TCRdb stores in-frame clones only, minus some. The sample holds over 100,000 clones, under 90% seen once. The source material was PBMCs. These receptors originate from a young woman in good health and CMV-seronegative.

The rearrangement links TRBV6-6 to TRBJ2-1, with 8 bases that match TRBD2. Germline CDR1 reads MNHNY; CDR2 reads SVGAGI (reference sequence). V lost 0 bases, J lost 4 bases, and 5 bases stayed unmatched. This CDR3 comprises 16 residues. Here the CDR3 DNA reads TGTGCCAGCAGTTACTCAGCGGGAGTACGATACAATGAGCAGTTCTTC. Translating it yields CASSYSAGVRYNEQFF.

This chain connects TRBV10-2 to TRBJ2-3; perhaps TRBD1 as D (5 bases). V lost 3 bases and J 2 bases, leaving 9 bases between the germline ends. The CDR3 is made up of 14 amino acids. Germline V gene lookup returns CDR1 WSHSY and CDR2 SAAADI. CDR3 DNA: TGCGCCAGCAGTGACCGCAGGGCCACAGATACGCAGTATTTT. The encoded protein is CASSDRRATDTQYF.

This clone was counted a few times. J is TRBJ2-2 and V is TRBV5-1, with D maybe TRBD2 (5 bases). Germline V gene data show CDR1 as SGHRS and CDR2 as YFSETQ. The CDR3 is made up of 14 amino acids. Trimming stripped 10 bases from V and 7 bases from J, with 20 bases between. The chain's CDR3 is CASLTGISGGELFF. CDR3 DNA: TGCGCCTCCCTGACGGGGATCTCAGGCGGGGAGCTGTTTTTT.

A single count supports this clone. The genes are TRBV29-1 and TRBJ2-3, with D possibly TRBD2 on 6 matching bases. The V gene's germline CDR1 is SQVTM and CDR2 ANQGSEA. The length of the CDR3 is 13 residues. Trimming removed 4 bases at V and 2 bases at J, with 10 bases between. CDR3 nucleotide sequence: TGCAGCGTTGCCGGGAGATACACAGATACGCAGTATTTT. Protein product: CSVAGRYTDTQYF.

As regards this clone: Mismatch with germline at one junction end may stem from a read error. CDR3 in DNA: TGTGCCAGCAGACCCCTCGGGGAAATCATATTT. Protein sequence: CASRPLGEIIF. The chain is built from TRBV13 and TRBJ2-3, with D maybe TRBD2 (5 bases). The CDR3 is 11 residues long. CDR1 is PRHDT and CDR2 is FYEKMQ in the germline V gene (reference sequence).

The CDR3 nucleotides read TGTGCCAGCAGCTGGAACACTGAAGCTTTCTTT. Translation: CASSWNTEAFF. The rearrangement links TRBV25-1 to TRBJ1-1; D gene uncertain. The CDR3 totals 11 residues. The V end was cut by 6 bases, the J end by 1 base, with 3 bases between. Germline assignment: CDR1 MGHDK and CDR2 SYGVNS. Complete variable domain (other parts from reference TRBV25-1 and TRBJ1-1): EADIYQTPRYLVIGTGKKITLECSQTMGHDKMYWYQQDPGMELHLIHYSYGVNSTEKGDLSSESTVSRIRTEHFPLTLESARPSHTSQYLCASSWNTEAFFGQGTRLTVV.

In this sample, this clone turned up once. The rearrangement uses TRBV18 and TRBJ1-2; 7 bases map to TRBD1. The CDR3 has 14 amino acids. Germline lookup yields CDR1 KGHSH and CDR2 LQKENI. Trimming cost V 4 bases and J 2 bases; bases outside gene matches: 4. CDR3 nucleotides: TGTGCCAGCTCACTAGACAGGGACAACTATGGCTACACCTTC. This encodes CASSLDRDNYGYTF.

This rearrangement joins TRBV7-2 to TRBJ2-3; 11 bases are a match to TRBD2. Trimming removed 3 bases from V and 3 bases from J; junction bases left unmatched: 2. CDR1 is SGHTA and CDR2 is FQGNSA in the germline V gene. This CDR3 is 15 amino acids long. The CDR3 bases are TGTGCCAGCAGCTTTGGGACTAGCGGTACAGATACGCAGTATTTT. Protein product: CASSFGTSGTDTQYF.

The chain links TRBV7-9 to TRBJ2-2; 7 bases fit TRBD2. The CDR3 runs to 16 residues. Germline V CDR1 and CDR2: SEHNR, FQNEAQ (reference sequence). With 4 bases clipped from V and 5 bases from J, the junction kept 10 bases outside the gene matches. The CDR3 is CASSSRWEGWTGELFF. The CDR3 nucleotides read TGTGCCAGCAGCTCCCGGTGGGAGGGCTGGACCGGGGAGCTGTTTTTT. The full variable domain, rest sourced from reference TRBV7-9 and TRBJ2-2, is DTGVSQNPRHKITKRGQNVTFRCDPISEHNRLYWYRQTLGQGPEFLTYFQNEAQLEKSRLLSDRFSAERPKGSFSTLEIQRTEQGDSAMYLCASSSRWEGWTGELFFGEGSRLTVL.

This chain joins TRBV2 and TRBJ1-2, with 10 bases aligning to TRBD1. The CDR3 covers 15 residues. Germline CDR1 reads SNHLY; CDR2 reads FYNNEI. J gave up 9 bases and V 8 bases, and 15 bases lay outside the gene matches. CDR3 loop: CASRGQGPFGVSYTF. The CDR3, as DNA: TGTGCCAGCCGGGGACAGGGGCCCTTTGGGGTGAGCTACACCTTC. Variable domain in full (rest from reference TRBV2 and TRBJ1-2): EPEVTQTPSHQVTQMGQEVILRCVPISNHLYFYWYRQILGQKVEFLVSFYNNEISEKSEIFDDQFSVERPDGSNFTLKIRSTKLEDSAMYFCASRGQGPFGVSYTFGSGTRLTVV.